Described below is a single T cell receptor beta chain sequence and its context. The antigen is unknown. This sample is part of a study of cytomegalovirus exposure and HLA in healthy donors. Germline values: CDR1 LNHNV, CDR2 YYDKDF (reference sequence). There are 17 residues in the CDR3. V dropped 1 base and J dropped 2 bases, with 17 bases sitting between them. Overall study results and limits: In vitro checks showed that a few CMV-associated chains really do target CMV antigens.

Both 60 Vbeta primers and 13 Jbeta primers went into the PCR. The protocol was immunoSEQ multiplex PCR, while the TCRdb copy is restricted to in-frame clones and leaves out a portion. The data show under 200,000 clones, around 80% seen once. This chain links TRBV15 with TRBJ1-2, with D possibly being TRBD1 (5 bases). This receptor was taken from a man aged 18 to 29 in good health and CMV-seropositive. The sequenced material came from PBMCs. CDR3 amino acids: CATSRADAFYRNYGYTF. Here the CDR3 DNA reads TGTGCCACCAGCAGAGCCGACGCATTCTACAGGAACTATGGCTACACCTTC.